One T cell receptor beta chain is described in this entry. Each CDR3 protein gets one entry in TCRdb, which reprocessed the 5' RACE reads and gives no DNA. The sample totals 300,000 to 450,000 distinct CDR3 sequences. The entry originates in a study of T cells expressing NK-cell markers. At the level of the study: Seven sequenced donors out of eight were HCMV-seropositive, one seronegative.

This CDR3 has 16 residues. Germline assignment: CDR1 LGHDT and CDR2 YNNKEL (reference sequence). This TCR derives from a man aged 18-75 years in good health. The sample was blood T cells: a sorted CD56 or NKG2C T cell subset, CD4+ or CD8+ T cells, or bulk PBMC T cells (not recorded which). This rearrangement joins TRBV3-1 to TRBJ2-5; without DNA, the TCRdb call of TRBD2 cannot be checked. CDR3 region: CASSPGLGSYQETQYF.